Listed below are T cell receptor beta chains from one sample, sequenced in a study of blood T cell repertoires in COVID-19. The method was immunoSEQ multiplex PCR; TCRdb's version includes in-frame clones alone and lacks a portion of them. The sample carries about 110,000 clones, about 83% recorded once. Sequences were obtained from peripheral blood. These receptor sequences come from a woman in her seventies with acute or convalescent COVID-19. CDR3s include the opening cysteine and the closing phenylalanine or tryptophan. D genes are given only for firm matches. Only part of the rows carry a size: once, few, many, or a class if the clone is expanded.

>16|TRBV19|TRBJ2-1|.|.
TGTGCCAGTAGTATAAGATCCCAGCGACCCTACAATGAGCAGTTCTTC
CASSIRSQRPYNEQFF
>16|TRBV6-5|TRBJ2-7|.|.
TGTGCCAGCAGTTTCCGCGCTTCCGGGAGCACCTACGAGCAGTACTTC
CASSFRASGSTYEQYF
>18|TRBV7-2|TRBJ1-5|.|.
TGTGCCAGCAGCTTAGCGGAAGGGCAGGGGCGTGGCAATCAGCCCCAGCATTTT
CASSLAEGQGRGNQPQHF
>15|TRBV11-2|TRBJ2-5|TRBD1|.
TGTGCCAGCAGCCGGGACAGGGGCCCGCAAGAGACCCAGTACTTC
CASSRDRGPQETQYF
>13|TRBV7-9|TRBJ1-2|.|once
TGTGCCAGCAGCTTAGGGACAGACAATGGCTACACCTTC
CASSLGTDNGYTF
>14|TRBV6-4|TRBJ2-3|.|.
TGTGCCAGCCGACGGGACACTGGCACAGATACGCAGTATTTT
CASRRDTGTDTQYF
>14|TRBV6-5|TRBJ2-2|TRBD1|.
TGTGCCAGCAGCAGGACAGGGTTGCCCGGGGAGCTGTTTTTT
CASSRTGLPGELFF
>15|TRBV4-1|TRBJ2-3|.|.
TGCGCCAGCAGCCAAGGACGGGTCGTCTCGGATACGCAGTATTTT
CASSQGRVVSDTQYF
>17|TRBV7-3|TRBJ1-3|.|.
TGTGCCAGCAGCTTAACTTTCGGCAGGGATCACGGAAACACCATATATTTT
CASSLTFGRDHGNTIYF
>14|TRBV27|TRBJ2-4|TRBD1|.
TGTGCCAGCTCCAACCGGGACAGGTTCGACATTCAGTACTTC
CASSNRDRFDIQYF
>15|TRBV28|TRBJ1-1|TRBD1|.
TGTGCCAGCAGCGCGACCCCGGGACAGGGGGTTGGAGCTTTCTTT
CASSATPGQGVGAFF
>13|TRBV30|TRBJ2-5|.|.
TGTGCCGGGACAGCGGGAGCCGAAGAGACCCAGTACTTC
CAGTAGAEETQYF
>14|TRBV19|TRBJ2-1|TRBD2|.
TGTGCCAGTCGCGGACTAGCGGTAACAAATGAGCAGTTCTTC
CASRGLAVTNEQFF
>14|TRBV10-2|TRBJ1-2|.|.
TGCGCCAGCACCTCCATGGGAGGGAACTATGGCTACACCTTC
CASTSMGGNYGYTF
>14|TRBV3-1/TRBV3-2|TRBJ2-7|.|.
TGTGCCAGCAGCCGCGGTCCTCAGGGAAGCGAGCAGTACTTC
CASSRGPQGSEQYF
>15|TRBV19|TRBJ1-1|.|.
TGTGCCAGTATCCTCGCCGGGACACAGAACACTGAAGCTTTCTTT
CASILAGTQNTEAFF
>15|TRBV19|TRBJ1-1|.|.
TGTGCCAGTAGTAGGCGGTCCCAGCAAAACACTGAAGCTTTCTTT
CASSRRSQQNTEAFF
>13|TRBV29-1|TRBJ2-5|.|.
TGCAGCGTTGAAGGTAGCGGCCAAGAGACCCAGTACTTC
CSVEGSGQETQYF
>14|TRBV6-5|TRBJ1-4|.|.
TGTGCCAGCAGTTACTCACGCAGGCCGTCCGAACTGTTTTTT
CASSYSRRPSELFF
>18|TRBV7-2|TRBJ1-3|.|once
TGTGCCAGCAGCTTAGAAGGGTTTGGGGGGTTAGCTGGAAACACCATATATTTT
CASSLEGFGGLAGNTIYF
>13|TRBV18|TRBJ1-6|.|.
TGTGCCAGCTCACCTCCGTCTAATTCACCCCTCCACTTT
CASSPPSNSPLHF
>18|TRBV7-9|TRBJ2-2|.|.
TGTGCCAGCAGCCGAACAGGACGAAGGCAGGGAGGAATCGGGGAGCTGTTTTTT
CASSRTGRRQGGIGELFF
>16|TRBV24-1|TRBJ2-1|TRBD1|.
TGTGCCACCAGTGACTGGGGACAGGGGCCCTACAATGAGCAGTTCTTC
CATSDWGQGPYNEQFF